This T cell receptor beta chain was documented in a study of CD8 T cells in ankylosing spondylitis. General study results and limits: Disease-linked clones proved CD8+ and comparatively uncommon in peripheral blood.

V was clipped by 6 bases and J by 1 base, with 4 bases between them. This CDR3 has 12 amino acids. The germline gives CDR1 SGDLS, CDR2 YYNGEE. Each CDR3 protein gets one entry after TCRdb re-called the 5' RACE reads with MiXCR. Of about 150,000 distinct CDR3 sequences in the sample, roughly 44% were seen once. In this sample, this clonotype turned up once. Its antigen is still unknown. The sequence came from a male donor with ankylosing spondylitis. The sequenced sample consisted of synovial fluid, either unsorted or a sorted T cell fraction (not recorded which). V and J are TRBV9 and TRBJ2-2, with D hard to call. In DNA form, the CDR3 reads TGTGCCAGCATTGGGAACACCGGGGAGCTGTTTTTT. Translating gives CASIGNTGELFF. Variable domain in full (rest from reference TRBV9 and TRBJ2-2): DSGVTQTPKHLITATGQRVTLRCSPRSGDLSVYWYQQSLDQGLQFLIQYYNGEERAKGNILERFSAQQFPDLHSELNLSSLELGDSALYFCASIGNTGELFFGEGSRLTVL.